A selection of T cell receptor beta chains follows, all from one sample in a study of OX40 agonist ivuxolimab in advanced cancers. The data were produced by immunoSEQ multiplex PCR, yet TCRdb's version contains in-frame clones alone and is incomplete. The table records 90,000 or so clones, 90% to 95% of them present only once. Here the sequenced sample was CD4+ or CD8+ T cells sorted from blood, taken in a trial of the OX40 agonist ivuxolimab. The receptors shown here come from an adult with an advanced solid tumor such as melanoma, head and neck, liver or kidney cancer. Both conserved end residues are part of each CDR3. A D gene is named only where the DNA matches it firmly. A clone size is listed for some rows: how often the clone was seen (once, few, many), or a class if it is expanded.

V gene: TRBV5-1; J gene: TRBJ2-1; clone size: once; D gene: -; CDR3 protein: CASSLGGVNEQFF; CDR3 DNA: TGCGCCAGCAGCTTGGGCGGAGTCAATGAGCAGTTCTTC
V gene: TRBV6-1; J gene: TRBJ2-5; clone size: -; D gene: TRBD1; CDR3 protein: CASSEVGQGSETQYF; CDR3 DNA: TGTGCCAGCAGTGAAGTAGGACAGGGTTCGGAGACCCAGTACTTC
V gene: TRBV7-2; J gene: TRBJ2-7; clone size: -; D gene: TRBD2; CDR3 protein: CASSSSSVGGRANHEQYF; CDR3 DNA: TGTGCCAGCAGCTCATCCTCCGTCGGCGGGAGGGCCAACCACGAGCAGTACTTC
V gene: TRBV4-3; J gene: TRBJ2-7; clone size: -; D gene: -; CDR3 protein: CASSQGRVGYEQYF; CDR3 DNA: TGCGCCAGCAGCCAGGGCCGGGTTGGCTACGAGCAGTACTTC
V gene: TRBV7-3; J gene: TRBJ2-7; clone size: -; D gene: TRBD2; CDR3 protein: CASSPGGVAGAYEQYF; CDR3 DNA: TGTGCCAGCAGCCCCGGCGGGGTAGCGGGTGCCTACGAGCAGTACTTC
V gene: TRBV7-9; J gene: TRBJ2-2; clone size: -; D gene: TRBD1; CDR3 protein: CASSRGQGNTGELFF; CDR3 DNA: TGTGCCAGCAGCCGAGGACAGGGAAACACCGGGGAGCTGTTTTTT
V gene: TRBV4-1; J gene: TRBJ2-1; clone size: -; D gene: -; CDR3 protein: CASSQGDGSGYEQFF; CDR3 DNA: TGCGCCAGCAGCCAAGGGGACGGGAGCGGTTATGAGCAGTTCTTC
V gene: TRBV14; J gene: TRBJ2-2; clone size: -; D gene: -; CDR3 protein: CASRPEGGRVPGELFF; CDR3 DNA: TGTGCCAGCAGACCCGAGGGCGGTAGAGTTCCCGGGGAGCTGTTTTTT
V gene: TRBV29-1; J gene: TRBJ2-5; clone size: -; D gene: -; CDR3 protein: CSVASPAGGQETQYF; CDR3 DNA: TGCAGCGTCGCATCCCCCGCTGGTGGTCAAGAGACCCAGTACTTC
V gene: TRBV19; J gene: TRBJ2-5; clone size: -; D gene: -; CDR3 protein: CASSIMGQKETQYF; CDR3 DNA: TGTGCCAGTAGTATAATGGGTCAGAAAGAGACCCAGTACTTC
V gene: TRBV29-1; J gene: TRBJ2-4; clone size: -; D gene: -; CDR3 protein: CSVGQLAKNIQYF; CDR3 DNA: TGCAGCGTCGGACAGCTAGCCAAAAACATTCAGTACTTC
V gene: TRBV6-1; J gene: TRBJ1-2; clone size: -; D gene: TRBD1; CDR3 protein: CASRLDRVEGYTF; CDR3 DNA: TGTGCCAGCAGGTTGGACAGGGTCGAGGGCTACACCTTC
V gene: TRBV10-3; J gene: TRBJ2-1; clone size: few; D gene: -; CDR3 protein: CAISGLYNEQFF; CDR3 DNA: TGTGCCATCAGTGGACTCTACAATGAGCAGTTCTTC
V gene: TRBV5-6; J gene: TRBJ1-4; clone size: -; D gene: -; CDR3 protein: CASSLIDPKGNEKLFF; CDR3 DNA: TGTGCCAGCAGCCTCATTGACCCCAAGGGAAATGAAAAACTGTTTTTT
V gene: TRBV27; J gene: TRBJ2-7; clone size: -; D gene: TRBD1; CDR3 protein: CASSLGTGTSSYEQYF; CDR3 DNA: TGTGCCAGCAGTTTAGGGACAGGAACCAGCTCCTACGAGCAGTACTTC
V gene: TRBV5-1; J gene: TRBJ2-7; clone size: -; D gene: TRBD1; CDR3 protein: CASSPGQGGGNEQYF; CDR3 DNA: TGCGCCAGCAGCCCGGGACAGGGAGGAGGGAACGAGCAGTACTTC
V gene: TRBV19; J gene: TRBJ2-2; clone size: -; D gene: TRBD2; CDR3 protein: CASSLWEGTGELFF; CDR3 DNA: TGTGCCAGTAGTCTGTGGGAGGGTACCGGGGAGCTGTTTTTT